Each of the 25 T cell receptor beta chains below was sequenced from the same sample in a study of control samples from healthy donors and cancer patients. Method: immunoSEQ multiplex PCR; TCRdb's copy keeps in-frame clones and lacks some. The data contain 120,000 or so clones, about nine tenths of them singletons. The source material was blood. These receptors were collected from a man in his forties or fifties in good health.

The chain is built from TRBV23-1 and TRBJ1-6; a weak D match, TRBD1 (6 bases). TRBV23-1 carries the ORF label, with uncertain function. V lost 6 bases to trimming and J lost 8 bases, with 29 bases between them. CDR3 length: 19 residues. CDR3 sequence: CASRALVDDRDKGYSPLHF. Written as DNA, the CDR3 is TGCGCCAGCAGGGCCCTTGTTGACGACCGGGACAAGGGGTATTCACCCCTCCACTTT.

The chain joins TRBV5-4 to TRBJ2-2, with a possible D match to TRBD2 (6 bases). V was pared by 2 bases and J by 1 base, with 6 bases between. Germline CDR1 and CDR2: SGHNT and YYREEE (reference sequence). This CDR3 comprises 14 residues. The CDR3 protein is CASSLAGNTGELFF. As DNA, the CDR3 is TGTGCCAGCAGCTTAGCGGGGAACACCGGGGAGCTGTTTTTT.

The chain joins TRBV5-1 to TRBJ2-7; TRBD2 agrees at 10 bases. Per germline, CDR1 SGHRS and CDR2 YFSETQ. Losses at the gene ends were 4 bases for V and 4 bases for J; bases not matched to a gene: 5. There are 14 residues in the CDR3. The DNA of the CDR3 is TGCGCCAGCAGCCCAGGACTAGCGGTTTACGAGCAGTACTTC. Amino acid sequence: CASSPGLAVYEQYF.

The chain couples TRBV5-4 to TRBJ1-1; D remains unclear. The CDR3 covers 14 residues. Germline loops: CDR1 SGHNT, CDR2 YYREEE (reference sequence). V was shortened by 7 bases and J by 0 bases, with 13 bases between the two germline ends. DNA for the CDR3: TGTGCCAGCCGACTAGACAACCTGAACACTGAAGCTTTCTTT. This translates into CASRLDNLNTEAFF.

The CDR3 DNA sequence: TGTGCCTGGAGTGTACTGGGCAGACCCTCCGAGCAGTACTTC. It codes for CAWSVLGRPSEQYF. This chain joins TRBV30 and TRBJ2-7, with D uncertain. The CDR3 extends over 14 amino acids. CDR1 GTSNPN and CDR2 SVGIG come from the germline V gene (reference sequence). V was pared by 0 bases and J by 6 bases, with 15 bases between.

The chain couples TRBV2 to TRBJ1-1; perhaps TRBD1 as D (6 bases). The V gene lost 6 bases and the J gene lost 7 bases, with 21 bases spanning the gap. This CDR3 comprises 15 residues. Germline V CDR1 and CDR2: SNHLY, FYNNEI. CDR3 residues: CASRTYPTGADEAFF. CDR3 nucleotide sequence: TGTGCCAGCAGAACCTACCCAACGGGGGCGGATGAAGCTTTCTTT.

The CDR3 protein is CASSSPGQYNEQFF. The CDR3 DNA reads as TGTGCCAGCAGCTCTCCAGGACAGTACAATGAGCAGTTCTTC. J is TRBJ2-1 and V is TRBV7-2; D is perhaps TRBD1 (6 bases). V gave up 4 bases and J gave up 4 bases, with 11 bases separating them. Germline CDR1 reads SGHTA; CDR2 reads FQGNSA. The CDR3 covers 14 residues.

The chain couples TRBV6-5 to TRBJ1-2; D is possibly TRBD1 (5 bases). The V end was cut by 6 bases, the J end by 2 bases, with 13 bases between. In germline, CDR1 is MNHEY, CDR2 SVGAGI. The CDR3 runs 14 residues. CDR3 bases: TGTGCCAGCAGCCCCCAGGGCACCAACTATGGCTACACCTTC. Its protein is CASSPQGTNYGYTF.

This chain uses TRBV4-1 with TRBJ2-3; either TRBD1 or TRBD2 may supply D (5 bases each). Germline V CDR1 and CDR2: MGHRA, YSYEKL. The V gene lost 0 bases and the J gene lost 0 bases, with 16 bases spanning the gap. The CDR3 spans 18 residues. The CDR3 region has the DNA TGCGCCAGCAGCCAAGAAGGATTAGGGACGTCTAGCACAGATACGCAGTATTTT. Amino acid sequence: CASSQEGLGTSSTDTQYF.

The genes are TRBV4-1 and TRBJ2-3; 8 nucleotides match TRBD1. The CDR3 spans 16 residues. The V and J ends lost 3 bases and 0 bases, in that order; junction bases with no gene match: 5. From germline, CDR1 is MGHRA and CDR2 YSYEKL. DNA of the CDR3: TGCGCCAGCAGCCAGGGACAGGTTATCAGCACAGATACGCAGTATTTT. Protein product: CASSQGQVISTDTQYF.

This chain connects TRBV4-1 to TRBJ2-6, with D tentatively TRBD1 (6 bases). The CDR3 length is 16 residues. The germline V gene has CDR1 MGHRA and CDR2 YSYEKL. Trimming removed 4 bases from V and 2 bases from J, with 12 bases in between. CDR3 DNA: TGCGCCAGCAGCCGGAACACAGGGACTGGGGCCAACGTCCTGACTTTC. It is translated as CASSRNTGTGANVLTF.

This clone occurred once. The chain joins TRBV10-2 to TRBJ2-1, with D tentatively TRBD1 (5 bases). From germline, CDR1 is WSHSY and CDR2 SAAADI. CDR3 length: 15 residues. Trimming stripped 6 bases from V and 4 bases from J, with 16 bases between. The CDR3 loop reads CASSVAQGFYNEQFF. The CDR3 DNA is TGCGCCAGCAGCGTCGCCCAGGGATTTTACAATGAGCAGTTCTTC.

The CDR3 here is CASGGIRTGRTEAFF. The CDR3 coding sequence is TGCGCCAGCGGGGGGATTAGGACAGGGAGAACTGAAGCTTTCTTT. The rearrangement uses TRBV10-2 and TRBJ1-1, with TRBD1 matching over 8 bases. J gave up 5 bases and V 8 bases, and 13 bases lay outside the gene matches. The CDR3 length is 15 residues. Germline lookup yields CDR1 WSHSY and CDR2 SAAADI.

This clone occurred a few times. The chain is built from TRBV7-2 and TRBJ1-1; D gene uncertain. This CDR3 region has 13 residues. The germline CDR1 and CDR2 sequences are SGHTA and FQGNSA. V lost 3 bases and J 0 bases, leaving 5 bases between the germline ends. The CDR3 DNA reads as TGTGCCAGCAGCTTCGATATGAACACTGAAGCTTTCTTT. Its protein product is CASSFDMNTEAFF.

Points on this clone: This sample includes further DNA sequences coding for the same CDR3. The V gene is TRBV5-1, the J gene TRBJ1-3; maybe TRBD1 (5 bases). The CDR3 is 14 amino acids. Germline assignment: CDR1 SGHRS and CDR2 YFSETQ. The V and J ends lost 3 bases and 0 bases respectively, with 7 bases between them. For the CDR3, the DNA is TGCGCCAGCAGCTCAGGGTCCTCTGGAAACACCATATATTTT. This codes for CASSSGSSGNTIYF.

The chain joins TRBV1 to TRBJ2-3; whether TRBD2, the table's D call, matches the DNA was not checked. TRBV1 is flagged as a pseudogene. The CDR3 is made up of 13 amino acids. The DNA of the CDR3 is TGCACCAGCAGCCCTGGAGACACAGATACGCAGTATTTT. Protein sequence: CTSSPGDTDTQYF.

V usage is TRBV9 and J usage is TRBJ2-3; perhaps TRBD1 as D (6 bases). The CDR3 extends over 16 amino acids. Germline V CDR1 and CDR2: SGDLS, YYNGEE. The germline V and J ends were trimmed by 3 bases and 0 bases, with 14 bases remaining between them. DNA for the CDR3: TGTGCCAGCAGCGGACGTGGGGGCGTTAGCACAGATACGCAGTATTTT. It translates to CASSGRGGVSTDTQYF.

V and J are TRBV20-1 and TRBJ2-7, with a tentative D call TRBD2 (5 bases). Germline CDR1 is DFQATT and CDR2 is SNEGSKA (reference sequence). Trimming cost V 6 bases and J 3 bases, with 9 bases left between them. This CDR3 is built from 11 residues. The CDR3 sequence is CSAQGSYEQYF. Written as DNA, the CDR3 is TGCAGTGCCCAAGGGAGCTACGAGCAGTACTTC.

J is TRBJ2-5 and V is TRBV5-1; 7 bases agree with TRBD2. This CDR3 has 13 amino acids. CDR1 SGHRS and CDR2 YFSETQ come from the germline V gene. Unmatched junction bases numbered 3, after V lost 2 bases and J lost 5 bases. DNA for the CDR3: TGCGCCAGCAGCTTAACTAGCGATGAGACCCAGTACTTC. Translation: CASSLTSDETQYF.

This rearrangement joins TRBV2 to TRBJ1-1; D remains unclear. CDR3 length: 15 residues. Between the trimmed V and J ends, which lost 2 bases and 1 base, there was a span of 11 bases. Per germline, CDR1 SNHLY and CDR2 FYNNEI. Written as DNA, the CDR3 is TGTGCCAGCAGTGAATGGGCCCTGGGGAACACTGAAGCTTTCTTT. Translation gives CASSEWALGNTEAFF.

The gene calls are TRBV19 and TRBJ1-2; D uncertain. CDR1 and CDR2 (germline): LNHDA, SQIVND (reference sequence). The V end lost 6 bases, the J end lost 9 bases, and 14 bases lay between the germline ends. This CDR3 is built from 12 residues. The CDR3 spells CASSPREQSYTF. The CDR3 DNA reads TGTGCCAGTAGCCCTAGAGAGCAGAGCTACACCTTC. The variable domain in full, completed from reference TRBV19 and TRBJ1-2, reads DGGITQSPKYLFRKEGQNVTLSCEQNLNHDAMYWYRQDPGQGLRLIYYSQIVNDFQKGDIAEGYSVSREKKESFPLTVTSAQKNPTAFYLCASSPREQSYTFGSGTRLTVV.

V is TRBV4-3 and J is TRBJ1-2; D is perhaps TRBD1 (5 bases). The germline gives CDR1 LGHNA, CDR2 YSLEER. This CDR3 has 15 amino acids. Trimming took off 0 bases at V and 4 bases at J, with 12 bases between the two ends. CDR3 DNA: TGCGCCAGCAGCCAAGATTGGTCAGGGAGCTATGGCTACACCTTC. Residues: CASSQDWSGSYGYTF.

V gene TRBV11-3 combines with J gene TRBJ2-3; 10 bases fit TRBD2. The length of the CDR3 is 16 residues. Germline V lookup: CDR1 SGHNT, CDR2 YENEEA. V dropped 1 base and J dropped 7; count of bases not matched to a gene: 8. The CDR3: CASSLGSGGTGNTQYF. The DNA for the CDR3 is TGTGCCAGCAGCTTAGGTAGCGGGGGGACTGGTAATACGCAGTATTTT.

The chain uses TRBV7-2 and TRBJ2-2; TRBD1 agrees at 7 bases. The CDR3 has 15 amino acids. Looked up from germline, CDR1 is SGHTA and CDR2 is FQGNSA. V lost 6 bases to trimming and J lost 4 bases; unmatched junction nucleotides: 8. CDR3 sequence reads: CASRPTGFGTGELFF. The CDR3 DNA reads TGTGCCAGCAGGCCGACAGGGTTTGGCACCGGGGAGCTGTTTTTT.

The chain joins TRBV11-2 to TRBJ2-1, with 11 bases lining up with TRBD2. The CDR3 length is 16 residues. Looked up from germline, CDR1 is SGHAT and CDR2 is FQNNGV. With 1 base clipped from V and 5 bases from J, the junction kept 4 bases outside the gene matches. CDR3 sequence reads: CASSLGIAGGHNEQFF. CDR3 nucleotides: TGTGCCAGCAGCTTAGGGATAGCGGGGGGGCACAATGAGCAGTTCTTC.